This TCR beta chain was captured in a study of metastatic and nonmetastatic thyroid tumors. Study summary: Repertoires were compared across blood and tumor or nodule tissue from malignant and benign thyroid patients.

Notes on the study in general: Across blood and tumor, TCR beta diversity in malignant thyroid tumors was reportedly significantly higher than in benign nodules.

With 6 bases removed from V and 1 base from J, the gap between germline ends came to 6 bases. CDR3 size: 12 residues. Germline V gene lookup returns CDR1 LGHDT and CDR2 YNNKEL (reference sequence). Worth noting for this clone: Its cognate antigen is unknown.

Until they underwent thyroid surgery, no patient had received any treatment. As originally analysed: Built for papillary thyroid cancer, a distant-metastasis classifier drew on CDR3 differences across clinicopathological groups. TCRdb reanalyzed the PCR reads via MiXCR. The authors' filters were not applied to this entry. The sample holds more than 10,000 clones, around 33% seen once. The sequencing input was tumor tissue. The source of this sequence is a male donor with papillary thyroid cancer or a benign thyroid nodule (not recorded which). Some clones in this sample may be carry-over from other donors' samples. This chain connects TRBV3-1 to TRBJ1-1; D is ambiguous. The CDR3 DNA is TGTGCCAGCAGGGGTCAGAACACTGAAGCTTTCTTT. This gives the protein CASRGQNTEAFF. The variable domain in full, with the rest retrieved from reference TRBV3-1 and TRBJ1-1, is DTAVSQTPKYLVTQMGNDKSIKCEQNLGHDTMYWYKQDSKKFLKIMFSYNNKELIINETVPNRFSPKSPDKAHLNLHINSLELGDSAVYFCASRGQNTEAFFGQGTRLTVV.